This T cell receptor (beta chain) was obtained from a study of blood T cell repertoires in COVID-19. Overall study: The United States, Italy and Spain provided the acute and convalescent COVID-19 samples. Sample material is recorded as cDNA or gDNA derived from T cells, B-cell-depleted T cells, or PBMCs.

The CDR3 is made up of 14 amino acids. The junction had 9 bases not matched to a gene; V was cut back by 5 bases and J by 5 bases. CDR1 is MNHEY, CDR2 SVGAGI, per germline. This clone has only a few counts. Authors' methods: The authors estimated nucleated cell counts from reference gene primer amplification. Assay used: immunoSEQ multiplex PCR; TCRdb lists only in-frame clones, some missing. V, J and clone size derive from that table, while D and trimming were established from the DNA sequence. Altogether 200,000 to 250,000 clones are present, approximately 80% being singletons, with the ten largest covering less than 4%.

The chain is built from TRBV6-5 and TRBJ2-7; the match to TRBD1 covers 7 bases. The sample comprised peripheral blood. This receptor was taken from a woman younger than 35 with acute or convalescent COVID-19. The CDR3 loop is CASSNRQGVHEQYF. CDR3 DNA sequence: TGTGCCAGCAGTAACCGACAGGGAGTCCACGAGCAGTACTTC.